Detailed here is one T cell receptor (beta chain). Per-sample PBMC isolation yielded at least 6.5 million cells. Using a J-beta primer mix together with a sample-barcoded 5' primer, a second PCR was run for roughly 6 to 12 cycles. TCRdb used MiXCR to reprocess the 5' RACE reads, holding one entry per CDR3 protein. The data hold some 560,000 distinct CDR3 sequences, with 27% observed a single time. The sample belongs to a study of blood T cells in healthy people across ages. Germline CDR1 is LGHDT and CDR2 is YNNKEL (reference sequence). This CDR3 is built from 19 residues. V shed 1 base and J 3 bases; nucleotides not matched to a gene: 13. Separately, the same data were catalogued under a study of T cells of mothers and their children. That report notes: Reverse transcription into cDNA received all extracted RNA, at approximately 1.4 ug per 15 ul. Related mother-child pairs showed slightly, non-significantly higher overlap than unrelated pairs.

The chain carries TRBV3-1 and TRBJ2-3, with 10 bases lining up with TRBD2. Sequencing input: blood. The TCR originated in a boy aged 2 to 10 in good health. CDR3: CASSQVWMRAGGPTDTQYF. Here the CDR3 DNA reads TGTGCCAGCAGCCAAGTGTGGATGCGAGCGGGAGGGCCAACAGATACGCAGTATTTT.